Listed below are T cell receptor beta chains from one sample, sequenced in a study of T cell responses to AZD1222 COVID-19 vaccine. Repertoires were generated with immunoSEQ multiplex PCR, while TCRdb's copy carries only in-frame clones and drops some. Altogether 120,000 or so clones are present, around 90% being singletons, with the ten largest covering 1.5% to 1.7%. Specimen: peripheral blood, collected on day 0 of AZD1222 vaccination. The receptors here all came from an adult in good health. Each CDR3 is given with its conserved first and last residue. The D gene is left open where the match is weak. Where a row states a size, it is once, few, many or the class of an expanded clone; other rows omit it.

-	TRBD2	TRBV6-5	TRBJ2-1	CASSLGAGNEQFF	TGTGCCAGCAGTTTAGGAGCGGGGAATGAGCAGTTCTTC
many	TRBD1	TRBV11-3	TRBJ2-3	CASSPGTGFADTQYF	TGTGCCAGCAGCCCCGGGACAGGGTTCGCAGATACGCAGTATTTT
-	TRBD2	TRBV27	TRBJ2-1	CASSLFPPKWREDTWGLEQFF	TGTGCCAGCAGTTTATTTCCTCCAAAGTGGCGGGAGGACACTTGGGGGTTAGAGCAGTTCTTC
once	-	TRBV7-8	TRBJ2-1	CASSWGVYNEQFF	TGTGCCAGCAGCTGGGGAGTATACAATGAGCAGTTCTTC
-	-	TRBV18	TRBJ2-7	CASSPPLGMEQYF	TGTGCCAGCTCACCACCGTTAGGGATGGAGCAGTACTTC
-	-	TRBV7-2	TRBJ2-7	CASSLIQGHEQYF	TGTGCCAGCAGCTTAATCCAGGGCCACGAGCAGTACTTC
-	-	TRBV24-1	TRBJ1-2	CATSDMLRPNYGYTF	TGTGCCACCAGTGATATGCTGCGTCCGAACTATGGCTACACCTTC
-	-	TRBV4-3	TRBJ2-2	CASSHQGSGELFF	TGCGCCAGCAGCCACCAGGGGAGCGGGGAGCTGTTTTTT
-	TRBD1	TRBV9	TRBJ2-5	CASSPPYRGPQETQYF	TGTGCCAGCAGCCCCCCCTACAGGGGTCCCCAAGAGACCCAGTACTTC
-	-	TRBV4-1	TRBJ2-3	CASSQASETDTQYF	TGCGCCAGCAGCCAAGCCAGCGAGACAGATACGCAGTATTTT
-	-	TRBV4-2	TRBJ2-6	CASSQTGTVSGANVLTF	TGTGCCAGCAGCCAAACGGGGACGGTCTCTGGGGCCAACGTCCTGACTTTC
-	TRBD1	TRBV3-1/TRBV3-2	TRBJ1-2	CASSQFRGRNYGYTF	TGTGCCAGCAGCCAATTCAGGGGGCGGAATTATGGCTACACCTTC
once	TRBD2	TRBV24-1	TRBJ2-1	CATSGGTSGRAGSYNEQFF	TGTGCCACCAGTGGCGGGACTAGCGGGAGGGCCGGATCCTACAATGAGCAGTTCTTC
few	-	TRBV14	TRBJ1-4	CASSQDRAIREAGEKLFF	TGTGCCAGCAGCCAAGATCGCGCGATCCGAGAGGCCGGGGAAAAACTGTTTTTT
-	-	TRBV6-4	TRBJ2-3	CASSERGDTDTQYF	TGTGCCAGCAGTGAACGAGGGGACACAGATACGCAGTATTTT
-	TRBD2	TRBV4-2	TRBJ2-3	CASSQESASGSPDTQYF	TGTGCCAGCAGCCAAGAATCGGCTAGCGGGAGCCCAGATACGCAGTATTTT
-	TRBD2	TRBV6-2/TRBV6-3	TRBJ2-3	CASSYLGGRVLSTDTQYF	TGTGCCAGCAGTTACTTGGGCGGGAGAGTCCTTAGCACAGATACGCAGTATTTT
-	TRBD2	TRBV2	TRBJ2-5	CASQTGTSGRGETQYF	TGTGCCAGCCAGACCGGGACTAGCGGGAGAGGAGAGACCCAGTACTTC
-	TRBD1	TRBV10-3	TRBJ1-5	CAISESFETGRRQPQHF	TGTGCCATCAGTGAGTCTTTTGAGACAGGGCGAAGACAGCCCCAGCATTTT
-	TRBD2	TRBV30	TRBJ2-1	CAWTSGSREQFF	TGTGCCTGGACTAGCGGGAGTCGTGAGCAGTTCTTC
-	TRBD2	TRBV3-1/TRBV3-2	TRBJ2-1	CASTSLAGSIYEQFF	TGTGCCAGCACGTCATTAGCGGGCTCCATTTATGAGCAGTTCTTC
-	TRBD1	TRBV24-1	TRBJ1-2	CATRGTDTPNYGYTF	TGTGCCACCAGAGGGACAGACACCCCTAACTATGGCTACACCTTC
-	TRBD1	TRBV19	TRBJ1-5	CGTSTGDQPQHF	TGTGGGACCTCGACAGGGGATCAGCCCCAGCATTTT
-	TRBD1	TRBV9	TRBJ1-3	CASSVDPRQGSVNTIYF	TGTGCCAGCAGCGTAGACCCCCGACAGGGATCTGTTAACACCATATATTTT
few	-	TRBV27	TRBJ2-5	CASSSWDGQETQYF	TGTGCCAGCAGCTCCTGGGACGGACAAGAGACCCAGTACTTC
-	-	TRBV28	TRBJ1-5	CASNPLGTFQPQHF	TGTGCCAGCAATCCATTGGGAACGTTTCAGCCCCAGCATTTT
-	TRBD2	TRBV3-1/TRBV3-2	TRBJ2-5	CASSQPSGHQETQYF	TGTGCCAGCAGCCAGCCTAGCGGCCACCAAGAGACCCAGTACTTC
-	TRBD1	TRBV9	TRBJ2-7	CASSVGDRGTYEQYF	TGTGCCAGCAGCGTAGGGGACAGGGGAACCTACGAGCAGTACTTC
-	-	TRBV19	TRBJ2-7	CASSIGVSGYEQYF	TGTGCCAGTAGTATTGGGGTATCGGGGTACGAGCAGTACTTC
-	-	TRBV2	TRBJ2-2	CASTGLWGTGELFF	TGTGCCAGCACCGGCTTATGGGGCACCGGGGAGCTGTTTTTT